This TCR beta chain appears in the sequencing data of a study of blood T cell repertoires in COVID-19. Turning to the study itself: The origin of the acute and convalescent COVID-19 samples was the United States, Italy and Spain. Sample material is recorded as cDNA or gDNA derived from T cells, B-cell-depleted T cells, or PBMCs.

Per the germline V gene, CDR1 is MNHNS and CDR2 is SASEGT. The CDR3 runs 15 residues. Trimming took off 3 bases at V and 4 bases at J, with 15 bases between the two ends. In the authors' workflow: Reference gene primer amplification gave nucleated cell count estimates. The method was immunoSEQ multiplex PCR; TCRdb's version includes in-frame clones alone and lacks a portion of them. V and J calls and clone size come straight from that table; D and trimming were deduced from the DNA. Of under 250,000 clones in the sample, 89% were seen once. The specimen sequenced was peripheral blood. The V gene is TRBV6-1, the J gene TRBJ2-5, with a weak D call TRBD2 (5 bases). The receptor was derived from a woman in her thirties or forties with acute or convalescent COVID-19. The CDR3 is CASSERADFRETQYF. The DNA of the CDR3 is TGTGCCAGCAGTGAGAGGGCGGACTTCCGAGAGACCCAGTACTTC.